The clone carrying this TCR beta chain was seen a few times. Combining a sample-barcoded 5' primer with a J-beta primer mix, a second PCR ran for roughly 6 to 11 cycles. In TCRdb, the 5' RACE reads were re-called with MiXCR into one record per CDR3 protein. The sample has hundreds of thousands of distinct CDR3 sequences, about 40% seen once. This CDR3 is built from 15 residues. V was clipped by 4 bases and J by 5 bases; unmatched bases: 3. The germline V gene has CDR1 SGHAT and CDR2 FQNNGV. The record originates from a study of blood T cells in healthy people across ages. Healthy Caucasian individuals from Russia aged roughly 6 to 100 were enrolled as donors. Peripheral blood samples of roughly 9.8 milliliters were drawn from each donor.

Specimen: blood. The rearrangement joins TRBV11-2 to TRBJ2-1; 12 nucleotides agree with TRBD2. This clonotype was sampled from a woman aged 55 to 70 in good health. DNA of the CDR3: TGTGCCAGCAGCTCGCGACTAGCGGGAGACAATGAGCAGTTCTTC. It specifies CASSSRLAGDNEQFF. The full variable domain, completed using reference TRBV11-2 and TRBJ2-1, is EAGVAQSPRYKIIEKRQSVAFWCNPISGHATLYWYQQILGQGPKLLIQFQNNGVVDDSQLPKDRFSAERLKGVDSTLKIQPAKLEDSAVYLCASSSRLAGDNEQFFGPGTRLTVL.